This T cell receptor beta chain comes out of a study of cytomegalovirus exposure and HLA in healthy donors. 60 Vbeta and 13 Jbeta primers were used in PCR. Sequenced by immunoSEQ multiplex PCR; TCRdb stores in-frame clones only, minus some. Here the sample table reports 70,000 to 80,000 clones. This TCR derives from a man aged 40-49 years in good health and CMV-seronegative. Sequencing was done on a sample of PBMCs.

The CDR3 coding sequence is TGTGCCAGCAGCCCACTAGGGCCGAACACTGAAGCTTTCTTT. Protein product: CASSPLGPNTEAFF. The chain recombines TRBV11-3 with TRBJ1-1, with D unresolved. From germline, CDR1 is SGHNT and CDR2 YENEEA. V lost 5 bases to trimming and J lost 1 base, with 11 bases between them. The CDR3 loop spans 14 amino acids.